This TCR beta chain was found in a study of vaccination and CD4 T cells after COVID-19. Across the study: As a positive control, some control cultures were given a CEFX pool, while others were given an HIV-1 Nef pool or no peptide.

The treatment here: roughly 10-day PBMC culture with coronavirus spike peptide pools or control peptides (ViraFEST assay). With the Oncomine TCR Beta short-read assay, DNA from cultured CD4+ T cells was sequenced. TCRdb redid the calling of the PCR reads with MiXCR, one entry per CDR3 protein. The table has more than 9,000 distinct CDR3 sequences, roughly 60% seen once. Points on this clonotype: Antigen: not known.

In germline, CDR1 is ENHRY, CDR2 SYGVKD. J was trimmed by 5 bases and V by 11 bases; bases with no gene match: 5. This CDR3 contains 13 residues. Study-wide results and caveats: Of the reactive clones in convalescent patients, a median 86.3% showed up only post-vaccination.

Sequenced input: CD4+ T cells from blood, cultured in vitro. The V call is TRBV10-3, the J call TRBJ2-2; 10 nucleotides agree with TRBD1. The TCR comes from a human donor who had recovered from COVID-19. Written as DNA, the CDR3 is TGTGCCGGAAGGACAGGGGGTACCGGGGAGCTGTTTTTT. Protein product: CAGRTGGTGELFF.